The 20 T cell receptor beta chains presented below share a single source sample, sequenced in a study of cytomegalovirus exposure and HLA in healthy donors. PCR employed 60 Vbeta and 13 Jbeta primers. Libraries were prepared by immunoSEQ multiplex PCR; TCRdb keeps only in-frame clonotypes and omits some of them. This sample has about 160,000 clones, with 75% to 85% found just once. Sequences were obtained from PBMCs. The receptor set was obtained from a human donor in good health.

The J gene is TRBJ1-5, the V gene TRBV27, with D hard to call. Germline V gene lookup returns CDR1 MNHEY and CDR2 SMNVEV (reference sequence). Trimming removed 4 bases at V and 4 bases at J, with 8 bases between. This CDR3 comprises 13 residues. The CDR3 bases are TGTGCCAGCAGTTCGGACTCAAATCAGCCCCAGCATTTT. It encodes CASSSDSNQPQHF.

V and J are TRBV9 and TRBJ1-2, with 9 bases fitting TRBD1. V was pared by 0 bases and J by 6 bases, with 6 bases of the junction left unmatched. CDR1 is SGDLS and CDR2 is YYNGEE in the germline V gene. The CDR3 has 15 amino acids. CDR3 coding DNA: TGTGCCAGCAGCGTAGGGGACAGGGAGCTGAATGGCTACACCTTC. Its translation: CASSVGDRELNGYTF.

The V call is TRBV28, the J call TRBJ2-7; 10 nucleotides align to TRBD1. Germline V gene lookup returns CDR1 MDHEN and CDR2 SYDVKM. After removal of 4 bases from V and 4 bases from J, the junction contained 10 bases not matched to a gene. The CDR3 length is 16 residues. As DNA, the CDR3 is TGTGCCAGCAGTTCCAATCTCTGGACAGGGGGTTACGAGCAGTACTTC. Translation: CASSSNLWTGGYEQYF.

This clone came up once. The chain couples TRBV9 to TRBJ2-3; possible D gene TRBD1, 5 bases. The V gene's germline CDR1 is SGDLS and CDR2 YYNGEE. V lost 2 bases and J lost 2, with 12 bases in between. There are 15 residues in the CDR3. The CDR3 sequence is CASSVQGAVTDTQYF. DNA for the CDR3: TGTGCCAGCAGCGTCCAAGGGGCCGTCACAGATACGCAGTATTTT.

This clone appeared a few times. The chain employs TRBV9 and TRBJ2-1; TRBD2 agrees at 10 bases. This CDR3 contains 17 residues. Germline values: CDR1 SGDLS, CDR2 YYNGEE. The ends lost 4 bases at V and 1 base at J; junction bases unmatched: 8. CDR3 sequence (DNA): TGTGCCAGCAGCCCTGGACTAGCGGAGTCTTCCTACAATGAGCAGTTCTTC. It yields the protein CASSPGLAESSYNEQFF.

The rearrangement uses TRBV7-9 and TRBJ2-1, with TRBD1 matching 12 bases. CDR3 length: 14 residues. Germline CDR1 SEHNR, CDR2 FQNEAQ (reference sequence). V shed 7 bases, J shed 5 bases, and the junction held 3 bases outside the gene matches. CDR3 in amino acids: CASTGTGGNNEQFF. The CDR3 coding sequence is TGTGCCAGCACTGGGACAGGGGGCAACAATGAGCAGTTCTTC.

The rearrangement uses TRBV6-6 and TRBJ2-1; TRBD1 matches 9 bases. Germline trimming cut 6 bases from V and 5 bases from J; bases unmatched to any gene: 11. CDR3 length equals 16 residues. Per the germline V gene, CDR1 is MNHNY and CDR2 is SVGAGI (reference sequence). CDR3 region: CASRLTPGTGNNEQFF. The CDR3 DNA is TGTGCCAGCAGACTTACTCCCGGGACAGGGAACAATGAGCAGTTCTTC.

V gene TRBV6-6 combines with J gene TRBJ2-1; D remains ambiguous. The V and J ends lost 8 bases and 6 bases respectively, with 20 bases between them. The germline CDR1 and CDR2 sequences are MNHNY and SVGAGI (reference sequence). This CDR3 spans 15 amino acids. The CDR3 DNA sequence: TGTGCCAGCGCCCCGTCGGGTCGGATCGGCAATGAGCAGTTCTTC. Translation gives CASAPSGRIGNEQFF.

The J gene is TRBJ2-5, the V gene TRBV15, with 8 bases identical to TRBD2. The V gene end was trimmed by 0 bases and the J gene end by 3 bases; junction bases not matched to a gene: 3. There are 15 residues in the CDR3. The germline CDR1 and CDR2 sequences are LNHNV and YYDKDF (reference sequence). The CDR3 DNA follows: TGTGCCACCAGCAGAGATCTGGGACTAGAAGAGACCCAGTACTTC. Encoded protein: CATSRDLGLEETQYF.

The chain has TRBV27 and TRBJ2-3; no clear D. Germline CDR1 is MNHEY and CDR2 is SMNVEV (reference sequence). The CDR3 is made up of 14 amino acids. The V and J ends lost 2 bases and 1 base respectively, with 7 bases between them. The CDR3 DNA sequence: TGTGCCAGCAGTTTAATCCCAGGCACAGATACGCAGTATTTT. Encoded protein: CASSLIPGTDTQYF.

The chain joins TRBV27 to TRBJ2-7, with 12 bases fitting TRBD2. The CDR3 spans 15 residues. V shed 6 bases and J 10 bases; nucleotides not matched to a gene: 13. The germline gives CDR1 MNHEY, CDR2 SMNVEV (reference sequence). In nucleotides, the CDR3 is TGTGCCAGCAGGCGGACTAGCGGGACCCACCTAGGTCAGTACTTC. Amino acids: CASRRTSGTHLGQYF.

This clone was recorded once. V usage is TRBV29-1 and J usage is TRBJ2-2; a possible D gene is TRBD2 (6 bases). Germline assignment: CDR1 SQVTM and CDR2 ANQGSEA. The CDR3 is 14 residues long. Trimming stripped 5 bases from V and 1 base from J, with 11 bases between. CDR3 sequence (DNA): TGCAGCGTTATCCAGGGACTGAACACCGGGGAGCTGTTTTTT. This translates into CSVIQGLNTGELFF.

The V and J genes are TRBV4-1 and TRBJ1-1; D is uncertain. This CDR3 is built from 13 residues. Trimming left V 1 base short and J 5 bases short, with 8 bases between. CDR1 MGHRA and CDR2 YSYEKL come from the germline V gene. The CDR3 here is CASSQVQRTEAFF. As DNA, the CDR3 is TGCGCCAGCAGCCAAGTGCAGAGGACTGAAGCTTTCTTT.

This clone was seen once. The CDR3 loop reads CASSPGPTEAFF. DNA for the CDR3: TGTGCCAGCTCACCAGGGCCCACTGAAGCTTTCTTT. This sequence joins TRBV18 and TRBJ1-1; no definite D call. Trimming took off 2 bases at V and 4 bases at J, with 5 bases between the two ends. The CDR3 consists of 12 residues. Germline CDR1 reads KGHSH; CDR2 reads LQKENI. The full variable domain, completed using reference TRBV18 and TRBJ1-1, is NAGVMQNPRHLVRRRGQEARLRCSPMKGHSHVYWYRQLPEEGLKFMVYLQKENIIDESGMPKERFSAEFPKEGPSILRIQQVVRGDSAAYFCASSPGPTEAFFGQGTRLTVV.

The rearrangement links TRBV11-1 to TRBJ2-3; 8 bases are shared with TRBD2. Germline V lookup: CDR1 SGHAT, CDR2 FQDESV (reference sequence). V lost 1 base to trimming and J lost 14 bases; unmatched junction nucleotides: 8. There are 13 residues in the CDR3. The CDR3 protein is CASSLEALAALYF. The DNA for the CDR3 is TGTGCCAGCAGCTTAGAGGCACTAGCGGCTCTGTATTTT.

The V gene is TRBV11-2, the J gene TRBJ2-3, with TRBD2 identical over 9 bases. Germline CDR1 SGHAT, CDR2 FQNNGV. V trimming: 2 bases; J trimming: 5 bases; junction bases outside the gene matches: 5. The CDR3 length is 15 residues. CDR3 DNA sequence: TGTGCCAGCAGCTTAAGGCGGGGGGGTATAGATACGCAGTATTTT. It specifies CASSLRRGGIDTQYF.

The V call is TRBV11-2, the J call TRBJ1-1; 7 bases map to TRBD1. Unmatched junction bases numbered 6, after V lost 5 bases and J lost 9 bases. This CDR3 is built from 12 residues. Germline V gives CDR1 SGHAT, CDR2 FQNNGV. CDR3 nucleotide sequence: TGTGCCAGCAGCCGGGACAGTCTGAAAGCTTTCTTT. It yields the protein CASSRDSLKAFF.

The chain carries TRBV5-1 and TRBJ2-5; 10 positions agree with TRBD2. The germline gives CDR1 SGHRS, CDR2 YFSETQ. The CDR3 has 16 residues. V lost 6 bases to trimming and J lost 4 bases; unmatched junction nucleotides: 12. This CDR3 is CASMTSGPHRGETQYF. Here the CDR3 DNA reads TGCGCCAGCATGACTAGCGGGCCCCACCGTGGAGAGACCCAGTACTTC.

The chain has TRBV19 and TRBJ2-3, with TRBD2 as a possible D gene (5 bases). Trimming removed 3 bases at V and 1 base at J, with 14 bases between. This CDR3 has 16 amino acids. CDR1 LNHDA and CDR2 SQIVND come from the germline V gene (reference sequence). The CDR3 loop reads CASSIGSGPGTDTQYF. CDR3 DNA: TGTGCCAGTAGTATCGGAAGCGGCCCCGGCACAGATACGCAGTATTTT. Complete variable domain (other parts from reference TRBV19 and TRBJ2-3): DGGITQSPKYLFRKEGQNVTLSCEQNLNHDAMYWYRQDPGQGLRLIYYSQIVNDFQKGDIAEGYSVSREKKESFPLTVTSAQKNPTAFYLCASSIGSGPGTDTQYFGPGTRLTVL.

The CDR3 bases are TGTGCCAGTAGTATGGGGTTGGGGCGCGAGCAGTACTTC. Its translation: CASSMGLGREQYF. The rearrangement uses TRBV19 and TRBJ2-7; D is possibly TRBD1 (5 bases). The CDR3 totals 13 residues. The V gene lost 3 bases and the J gene lost 6 bases, with 12 bases spanning the gap. Germline assignment: CDR1 LNHDA and CDR2 SQIVND (reference sequence).